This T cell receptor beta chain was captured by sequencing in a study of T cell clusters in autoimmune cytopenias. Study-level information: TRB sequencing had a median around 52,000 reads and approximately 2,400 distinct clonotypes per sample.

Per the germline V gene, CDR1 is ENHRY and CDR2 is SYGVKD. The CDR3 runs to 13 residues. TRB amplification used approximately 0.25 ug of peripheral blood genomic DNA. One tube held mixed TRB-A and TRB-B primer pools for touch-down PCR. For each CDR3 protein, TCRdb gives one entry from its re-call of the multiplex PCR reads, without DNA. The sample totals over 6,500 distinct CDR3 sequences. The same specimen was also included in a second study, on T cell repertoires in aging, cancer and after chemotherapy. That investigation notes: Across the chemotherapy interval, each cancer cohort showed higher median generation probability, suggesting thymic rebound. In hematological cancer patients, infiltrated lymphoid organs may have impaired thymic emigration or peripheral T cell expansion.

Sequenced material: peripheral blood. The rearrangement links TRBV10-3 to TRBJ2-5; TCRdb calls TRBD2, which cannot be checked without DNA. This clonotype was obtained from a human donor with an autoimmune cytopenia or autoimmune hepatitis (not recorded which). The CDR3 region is CAISKLAEETQYF.